These 23 T cell receptor beta chains were sequenced from one sample in a study of regulatory T cells in long-lasting Graves disease. With iRepertoire HTBI primers and Arm-PCR of CDR3 regions, TCR beta libraries were built. TCRdb re-called the multiplex PCR reads with MiXCR, one entry per CDR3 protein. Of fewer than 500,000 distinct CDR3 sequences in the sample, 15% to 20% were seen once. Time point here: newly diagnosed GD, antithyroid drugs for less than 3 months. Extracted RNA from PBMCs served as the source of the TCR library. The sample also formed part of further work on T cells in Graves' hyperthyroidism and ophthalmopathy.

Sequencing used peripheral blood mononuclear cells (PBMCs), obtained at new diagnosis, from a patient treated with antithyroid drugs. All receptors come from a man in his forties or fifties with Graves disease.

This clonotype has ten or more counts. The CDR3 sequence: CAWSSTDTQYF. As DNA, the CDR3 is TGTGCCTGGAGTAGCACAGATACGCAGTATTTT. This sequence joins TRBV30 and TRBJ2-3; D remains ambiguous. CDR1 and CDR2 (germline): GTSNPN, SVGIG (reference sequence). The CDR3 is 11 residues long. Trimming removed 2 bases at V and 0 bases at J, with 0 bases between.

This sequence joins TRBV9 and TRBJ2-7; 12 bases are shared with TRBD2. This CDR3 is built from 16 residues. Germline V lookup: CDR1 SGDLS, CDR2 YYNGEE. J lost 1 base, V lost 4 bases, and 6 bases had no gene match. This CDR3 reads CASSRGLAGLSYEQYF. For the CDR3, the DNA is TGTGCCAGCAGCAGGGGACTAGCGGGTTTATCCTACGAGCAGTACTTC.

This clonotype was counted many times. The V call is TRBV20-1, the J call TRBJ2-7; TRBD1 aligns across 7 bases. Trimming removed 7 bases from V and 1 base from J; junction bases left unmatched: 10. The CDR3 totals 14 residues. In germline, CDR1 is DFQATT, CDR2 SNEGSKA (reference sequence). The DNA of the CDR3 is TGCAGTGTCCACCGGGACAGTGGTTCCTACGAGCAGTACTTC. Residues: CSVHRDSGSYEQYF.

Many counts were recorded for this clonotype. The chain is built from TRBV12-3 or TRBV12-4 and TRBJ2-7; D is unresolved. CDR3 length: 9 residues. The ends were cut back, 10 bases at V and 6 bases at J, with 7 bases in the middle. CDR3: CATSGEQYF. CDR3 bases: TGTGCCACCTCCGGCGAGCAGTACTTC.

The sample holds many counts of this clonotype. The genes are TRBV5-1 and TRBJ2-2; no clear D. The CDR3 is 15 residues long. Germline V gene data show CDR1 as SGHRS and CDR2 as YFSETQ. V shed 4 bases and J shed 0 bases, with 10 bases lying between them. DNA for the CDR3: TGCGCCAGCAGCGTTACGACTGCGAACACCGGGGAGCTGTTTTTT. It specifies CASSVTTANTGELFF.

This clonotype was seen at least ten times. This rearrangement joins TRBV7-6 to TRBJ1-4; D is unresolved. CDR3 size: 15 residues. Germline V gene data show CDR1 as SGHVS and CDR2 as FNYEAQ. Deletions cut 8 bases from V and 6 bases from J, with 19 bases between. The CDR3 region has the DNA TGTGCCAGCGGCAAAAGGGCGAACCTGGATGAAAAACTGTTTTTT. This translates into CASGKRANLDEKLFF.

This clonotype has just a few counts. This chain connects TRBV7-3 to TRBJ1-1; the D gene is possibly TRBD1 (6 bases). There are 18 residues in the CDR3. V lost 1 base and J 4 bases, leaving 22 bases between the germline ends. CDR1 and CDR2 (germline): SGHTA, FQGTGA. CDR3 sequence: CASSLNRDGMGAGTEAFF. The CDR3, as DNA: TGTGCCAGCAGCTTAAATCGGGATGGAATGGGGGCTGGCACTGAAGCTTTCTTT.

V gene TRBV11-2 combines with J gene TRBJ2-1; either TRBD1 or TRBD2 may supply D (7 bases each). Trimming cost V 5 bases and J 10 bases, with 12 bases left between them. Germline V lookup: CDR1 SGHAT, CDR2 FQNNGV. This CDR3 region has 12 residues. Written as DNA, the CDR3 is TGTGCCAGCAGCCGCGGGGGACAGGAGCAGTTCTTC. Protein product: CASSRGGQEQFF.

The rearrangement joins TRBV19 to TRBJ2-7; D is unclear. CDR3 length equals 14 residues. Germline CDR1 is LNHDA and CDR2 is SQIVND (reference sequence). V was shortened by 0 bases and J by 2 bases, with 8 bases between the two germline ends. The chain's CDR3 is CASSIDTLTYEQYF. The CDR3 DNA reads as TGTGCCAGTAGTATAGACACCCTGACCTACGAGCAGTACTTC.

This chain joins TRBV2 and TRBJ2-3; 7 bases align to TRBD1. The V gene's germline CDR1 is SNHLY and CDR2 FYNNEI. The CDR3 has 16 amino acids. V lost 3 bases and J lost 0; bases outside the gene matches: 6. In DNA, the CDR3 is TGTGCCAGCAGTGATCATAGGGGGCCCAGCACAGATACGCAGTATTTT. Protein: CASSDHRGPSTDTQYF.

There are many counts of this clonotype. J is TRBJ2-3 and V is TRBV28; 9 bases line up with TRBD2. V trimming: 2 bases; J trimming: 1 base; junction bases outside the gene matches: 10. The CDR3 has 18 residues. The germline V gene encodes CDR1 MDHEN and CDR2 SYDVKM. CDR3 DNA sequence: TGTGCCAGCAGTTTAGTGGCGGGAGGGCCGTCTGGCACAGATACGCAGTATTTT. This codes for CASSLVAGGPSGTDTQYF. Full variable domain (rest looked up from reference TRBV28 and TRBJ2-3): DVKVTQSSRYLVKRTGEKVFLECVQDMDHENMFWYRQDPGLGLRLIYFSYDVKMKEKGDIPEGYSVSREKKERFSLILESASTNQTSMYLCASSLVAGGPSGTDTQYFGPGTRLTVL.

This chain uses TRBV20-1 with TRBJ1-5; possibly TRBD1 for D (6 bases). With 5 bases removed from V and 1 base from J, the gap between germline ends came to 12 bases. CDR1 DFQATT and CDR2 SNEGSKA come from the germline V gene (reference sequence). CDR3 size: 14 residues. The chain's CDR3 is CSAAGDGSNQPQHF. Written as DNA, the CDR3 is TGCAGTGCTGCAGGGGACGGGAGCAATCAGCCCCAGCATTTT.

There are a few counts of this clonotype. V and J are TRBV20-1 and TRBJ2-7; the match to TRBD2 covers 9 bases. Trimming at V came to 1 base and at J to 4 bases, leaving 8 bases not matched to a gene. This CDR3 is built from 15 residues. The germline CDR1 and CDR2 sequences are DFQATT and SNEGSKA (reference sequence). The CDR3 reads CSARVSGRPRYEQYF. CDR3 nucleotides: TGCAGTGCTAGAGTCAGCGGGAGGCCCCGTTACGAGCAGTACTTC.

This clonotype has at least ten counts. The rearrangement links TRBV6-1 to TRBJ2-7; 8 bases agree with TRBD1. Unmatched junction bases numbered 7, after V lost 7 bases and J lost 5 bases. The CDR3 consists of 13 residues. Germline V gives CDR1 MNHNS, CDR2 SASEGT. CDR3 bases: TGTGCCAGCAAGAGGACAGGGTCCCACGAGCAGTACTTC. Its protein is CASKRTGSHEQYF.

The rearrangement links TRBV4-1 to TRBJ2-1; no definite D call. Germline V gene lookup returns CDR1 MGHRA and CDR2 YSYEKL. V shed 1 base and J shed 7 bases, with 8 bases lying between them. This CDR3 has 13 amino acids. This CDR3 reads CASSQASRNEQFF. The DNA of the CDR3 is TGCGCCAGCAGCCAAGCGTCCAGAAATGAGCAGTTCTTC.

The table lists this clonotype with many counts. V gene TRBV5-1 combines with J gene TRBJ1-1; TRBD1 matches 7 bases. V gave up 2 bases and J gave up 0 bases; unmatched junction bases: 7. Germline V lookup: CDR1 SGHRS, CDR2 YFSETQ. The CDR3 consists of 16 residues. CDR3: CASSFVTGTMNTEAFF. In DNA, the CDR3 is TGCGCCAGCAGCTTCGTGACAGGGACTATGAACACTGAAGCTTTCTTT. Full variable domain (outside the CDR3, taken from reference TRBV5-1 and TRBJ1-1): KAGVTQTPRYLIKTRGQQVTLSCSPISGHRSVSWYQQTPGQGLQFLFEYFSETQRNKGNFPGRFSGRQFSNSRSEMNVSTLELGDSALYLCASSFVTGTMNTEAFFGQGTRLTVV.

In regard to this clonotype: At one end the junction does not follow the germline gene, possibly because of a read error. The chain has TRBV5-1 and TRBJ2-4, with 9 bases matching TRBD1. This CDR3 has 14 residues. Germline V lookup: CDR1 SGHRS, CDR2 YFSETQ. The CDR3 coding sequence is TGTGCCAGCAGCTTGGGACAGGGCGTCAACATTCAGTACTTC. Translated, it gives CASSLGQGVNIQYF.

This rearrangement joins TRBV29-1 to TRBJ2-1; 11 bases agree with TRBD2. CDR3 length: 17 residues. V shed 3 bases, J shed 0 bases, and the junction held 7 bases outside the gene matches. The germline V gene encodes CDR1 SQVTM and CDR2 ANQGSEA. CDR3: CSVDGLAGISSYNEQFF. The CDR3 DNA sequence: TGCAGCGTTGATGGACTAGCGGGTATATCCTCCTACAATGAGCAGTTCTTC.

This clonotype showed up many times. This chain joins TRBV28 and TRBJ1-4; 8 positions agree with TRBD1. CDR1 MDHEN and CDR2 SYDVKM come from the germline V gene. The CDR3 consists of 14 residues. V lost 7 bases, J lost 5 bases, and 6 bases stayed unmatched. The CDR3 protein is CASKGQGLNEKLFF. The DNA for the CDR3 is TGTGCCAGCAAAGGACAGGGATTAAATGAAAAACTGTTTTTT.

In this sample, this clonotype turned up many times. The CDR3 region is CSVEGLAGHEQYF. DNA of the CDR3: TGCAGCGTTGAAGGTCTAGCGGGGCACGAGCAGTACTTC. This chain links TRBV29-1 with TRBJ2-7, with 9 bases matching TRBD2. CDR1 is SQVTM and CDR2 is ANQGSEA in the germline V gene. The CDR3 has 13 residues. V dropped 1 base and J dropped 5; count of bases not matched to a gene: 3.

This clonotype was recorded many times. The rearrangement joins TRBV30 to TRBJ2-1; 12 bases match TRBD2. V shed 2 bases and J 0 bases; nucleotides not matched to a gene: 2. There are 16 residues in the CDR3. Germline V CDR1 and CDR2: GTSNPN, SVGIG (reference sequence). The CDR3 is CAWSTTSGSSYNEQFF. CDR3 nucleotides: TGTGCCTGGAGTACGACTAGCGGGAGCTCCTACAATGAGCAGTTCTTC.

There are many counts of this clonotype. The V and J genes are TRBV20-1 and TRBJ2-7; TRBD2 agrees at 15 bases. The CDR3 is made up of 14 amino acids. With 5 bases clipped from V and 2 bases from J, the junction kept 1 base outside the gene matches. The germline CDR1 and CDR2 sequences are DFQATT and SNEGSKA (reference sequence). CDR3 loop: CSAGLAGGTYEQYF. The DNA of the CDR3 is TGCAGTGCTGGACTAGCGGGAGGGACCTACGAGCAGTACTTC.

This clonotype was seen many times. This rearrangement joins TRBV3-1 to TRBJ1-2; D gene ambiguous. V was shortened by 3 bases and J by 0 bases, with 8 bases between the two germline ends. The CDR3 spans 14 residues. Germline assignment: CDR1 LGHDT and CDR2 YNNKEL (reference sequence). The CDR3 here is CASSQGSPNYGYTF. The CDR3, as DNA: TGTGCCAGCAGCCAGGGTTCCCCTAACTATGGCTACACCTTC.